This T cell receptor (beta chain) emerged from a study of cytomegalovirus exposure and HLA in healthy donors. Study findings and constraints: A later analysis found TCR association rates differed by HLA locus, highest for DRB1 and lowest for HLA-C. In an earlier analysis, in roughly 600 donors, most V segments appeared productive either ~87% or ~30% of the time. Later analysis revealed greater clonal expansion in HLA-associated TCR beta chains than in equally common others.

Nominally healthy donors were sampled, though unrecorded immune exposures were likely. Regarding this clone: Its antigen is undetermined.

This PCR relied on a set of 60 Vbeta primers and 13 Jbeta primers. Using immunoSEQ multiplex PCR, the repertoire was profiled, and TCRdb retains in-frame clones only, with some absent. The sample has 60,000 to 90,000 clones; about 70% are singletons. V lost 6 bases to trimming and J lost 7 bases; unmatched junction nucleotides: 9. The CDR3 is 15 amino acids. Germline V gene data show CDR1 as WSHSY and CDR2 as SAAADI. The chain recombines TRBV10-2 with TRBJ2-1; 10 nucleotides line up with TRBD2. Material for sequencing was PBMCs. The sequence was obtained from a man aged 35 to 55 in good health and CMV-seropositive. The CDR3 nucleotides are TGCGCCAGCAGGGATTTAGCGGGAGGACGTAATGAGCAGTTCTTC. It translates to CASRDLAGGRNEQFF.